This T cell receptor beta chain came from a study of shared clonotypes between healthy human individuals. The donors were adults (healthy and HIV-negative) with no recent acute infections or vaccinations. Investigators divided CD4+ cells into CD45RA+ naive and CD45RA-negative memory subsets. Only in-frame clones appear in the TCRdb table, and some are missing; sequencing was by immunoSEQ multiplex PCR. The table lists fewer than 1.6 million clones, 97% to 99% of them singletons, with 0.36% in the top ten. Note on this clone: The same CDR3 also results from other DNA sequences found in this sample.

J lost 2 bases, V lost 3 bases, and 5 bases had no gene match. CDR3 length: 14 amino acids. Germline CDR1 is SGHRS and CDR2 is YFSETQ. This receptor was obtained from a man aged 25 to 45 in good health. Material for sequencing was naive CD4+ T cells sorted from blood. This sample's subset: CD45RA+ positively selected. The rearrangement uses TRBV5-1 and TRBJ2-7; TRBD1 aligns across 7 bases. The CDR3 sequence is CASSSRTGTYEQYF. The CDR3 DNA follows: TGCGCCAGCAGCTCCCGGACAGGAACCTACGAGCAGTACTTC.